The next 8 T cell receptor beta chains were all read from a single sample in a study of cytomegalovirus exposure and HLA in healthy donors. Clones were read by immunoSEQ multiplex PCR, and TCRdb kept only the in-frame ones, dropping some. The sample consists of tens of thousands of clones, approximately 96% of them appearing once. Input material: PBMCs. The receptors here all came from a man younger than 35 in good health and CMV-seronegative.

The chain combines TRBV11-2 with TRBJ1-1, with no clear D. V dropped 4 bases and J dropped 4 bases, with 7 bases sitting between them. This CDR3 region has 12 residues. Per germline, CDR1 SGHAT and CDR2 FQNNGV. The CDR3 here is CASSSSGTEAFF. As DNA, the CDR3 is TGTGCCAGCAGCTCTTCAGGCACTGAAGCTTTCTTT.

This clone was observed a single time. This rearrangement joins TRBV11-3 to TRBJ1-1; 9 positions match TRBD1. V was pared by 4 bases and J by 2 bases, with 5 bases of the junction left unmatched. In germline, CDR1 is SGHNT, CDR2 YENEEA. This CDR3 contains 15 residues. CDR3 sequence: CASSYPQGANTEAFF. CDR3 bases: TGTGCCAGCAGCTACCCACAGGGGGCCAACACTGAAGCTTTCTTT.

V usage is TRBV19 and J usage is TRBJ2-3, with D tentatively TRBD2 (5 bases). The length of the CDR3 is 15 residues. Germline-derived CDR1 and CDR2 are LNHDA and SQIVND (reference sequence). Trimming stripped 5 bases from V and 0 bases from J, with 12 bases between. CDR3 amino acids: CASSVVRTSTDTQYF. CDR3 sequence (DNA): TGTGCCAGTAGTGTGGTGAGGACTAGCACAGATACGCAGTATTTT.

This chain joins TRBV7-9 and TRBJ1-5; no firm D call. Germline CDR1 SEHNR, CDR2 FQNEAQ (reference sequence). CDR3 length: 13 residues. The germline V and J ends were trimmed by 5 bases and 4 bases, with 9 bases remaining between them. CDR3 residues: CASSPRENQPQHF. The CDR3 DNA reads TGTGCCAGCAGCCCGAGGGAGAATCAGCCCCAGCATTTT. The variable domain in full, with the rest retrieved from reference TRBV7-9 and TRBJ1-5, is DTGVSQNPRHKITKRGQNVTFRCDPISEHNRLYWYRQTLGQGPEFLTYFQNEAQLEKSRLLSDRFSAERPKGSFSTLEIQRTEQGDSAMYLCASSPRENQPQHFGDGTRLSIL.

The chain employs TRBV5-5 and TRBJ2-1; D not certain. This CDR3 contains 13 residues. Between the trimmed V and J ends, which lost 6 bases and 4 bases, there was a span of 11 bases. CDR1 and CDR2 from the germline V gene are SGHKS and YYEKEE (reference sequence). The CDR3 nucleotides read TGTGCCAGCACTTCAGAAATATACAATGAGCAGTTCTTC. Amino acid sequence: CASTSEIYNEQFF.

The chain uses TRBV2 and TRBJ1-2; D is ambiguous. Germline V gene sequence: CDR1 SNHLY, CDR2 FYNNEI. The CDR3 extends over 13 amino acids. Between the trimmed V and J ends, which lost 1 base and 11 bases, there was a span of 14 bases. The CDR3 reads CASSEDSIFPYTF. In DNA, the CDR3 is TGTGCCAGCAGTGAAGACAGTATTTTCCCGTACACCTTC.

This rearrangement joins TRBV30 to TRBJ2-5; 10 nucleotides agree with TRBD1. With 3 bases clipped from V and 5 bases from J, the junction kept 12 bases outside the gene matches. This CDR3 is 16 amino acids long. In germline, CDR1 is GTSNPN, CDR2 SVGIG (reference sequence). DNA for the CDR3: TGTGCCTGGAGCCCCTACCCGGGACAGGGGCGGGAGACCCAGTACTTC. This gives the protein CAWSPYPGQGRETQYF.

The rearrangement links TRBV9 to TRBJ2-7, with 9 bases aligning to TRBD1. The CDR3 runs 15 residues. The trim removed 3 bases at V and 2 bases at J, leaving 6 bases unmatched. Germline values: CDR1 SGDLS, CDR2 YYNGEE. The CDR3 DNA reads TGTGCCAGCAGCGCCGGGACAGGGCTCACCTACGAGCAGTACTTC. Encoded protein: CASSAGTGLTYEQYF.